This entry lists 3 T cell receptor beta chains sequenced from one sample in a study of tumor-infiltrating lymphocytes in primary liver carcinoma. cDNA specific to TCR beta was made from approximately 0.55 ug of total RNA, with a constant-region primer employed for priming. The TCR beta library was amplified through three nested multiplex PCR rounds in a modified ARM-PCR procedure. Researchers ran the first two PCR rounds for roughly 10 cycles each with TRBV1-TRBV30 forward primers and a C-beta reverse primer. TCRdb reprocessed the multiplex PCR reads via MiXCR and lists one record per CDR3 protein. Here the sample spans about 41,000 distinct CDR3 sequences, 65% to 85% being singletons. Total RNA and DNA came together from roughly 20-30 mg of bulk tissue without cell sorting. Sequenced: liver tumor tissue from sampling region 2. Subset here: tumor region T2, inferior pole. Source of these receptors: a man in his forties with primary liver carcinoma and hepatitis B virus infection.

This clonotype was picked up many times. CDR3 DNA: TGTGCCAGCAGTGACCCGGGACTAGCGGGAGTCGCCAAAAACATTCAGTACTTC. It specifies CASSDPGLAGVAKNIQYF. This chain joins TRBV6-2 or TRBV6-3 and TRBJ2-4; 14 nucleotides agree with TRBD2. This CDR3 comprises 18 residues. J gave up 1 base and V 5 bases, and 7 bases lay outside the gene matches. Germline CDR1 is MNHEY and CDR2 is SVGEGT.

V usage is TRBV18 and J usage is TRBJ1-1, with 7 bases that match TRBD1. The CDR3 is 13 amino acids. The ends lost 5 bases at V and 1 base at J; junction bases unmatched: 1. CDR1 KGHSH and CDR2 LQKENI come from the germline V gene. CDR3 in amino acids: CASSGQANTEAFF. The CDR3 nucleotides are TGTGCCAGCTCAGGACAGGCGAACACTGAAGCTTTCTTT.

This clonotype was detected only a few times. The junction departs from germline at one end; a sequencing error may be responsible. CDR3: CTSSWTSGGGETQYF. The DNA of the CDR3 is TGTACCAGCAGTTGGACTAGCGGGGGTGGAGAGACCCAGTACTTC. This chain joins TRBV6-2 or TRBV6-3 and TRBJ2-5; 13 nucleotides agree with TRBD2. This CDR3 region has 15 residues. Germline V gene lookup returns CDR1 MNHEY and CDR2 SVGEGT.